The clone carrying this T cell receptor (beta chain) was counted many times. Its matching antigen is unknown. The sample is drawn from a study of T cell repertoires in cytomegalovirus infection. Study as a whole: Public TCR beta signature analysis indicated the presence of both CMV infection and matching HLA type. Study-level findings and limits: Cumulative frequency (of public TCR beta family members) identified carriers of CMV plus the relevant HLA. The ex vivo response was dominated by HLA-C-restricted CMV-specific TCR beta clonotypes.

The CDR3 contains 13 residues. Trimming removed 10 bases at V and 5 bases at J, with 17 bases between. Via MiXCR, TCRdb re-called the reads, giving one row per CDR3 protein. The repertoire holds 400,000 or so distinct CDR3 sequences, with 18% as singletons. V gene TRBV12-3 or TRBV12-4 combines with J gene TRBJ2-5; D is unresolved. The TCR originated in a human donor in good health (CMV status not recorded). Some clones in this sample may be carry-over from other donors' samples. The sample was PBMCs. The CDR3 reads CATKNRSRETQYF. CDR3 nucleotide sequence: TGTGCCACCAAAAATCGGAGCCGCGAGACCCAGTACTTC.